The source of this T cell receptor beta chain is a study of T cell responses to AZD1222 COVID-19 vaccine. The study, taken as a whole, reports: Targets within unmutated variant regions were reportedly found for nearly half of spike-specific TCRs. Spike-wide vaccine-associated CD4 TCRs dominated at 160-218 and 743-854. The study sampled repertoires only after the peak T cell response.

Germline V lookup: CDR1 SGHTS, CDR2 YDEGEE. The CDR3 has 18 residues. The ends were cut back, 1 base at V and 1 base at J, with 17 bases in the middle. Some clones are missing from TCRdb's copy, which holds only in-frame ones; the method was immunoSEQ multiplex PCR. The table has around 80,000 clones, 85% to 95% seen once. About this clone: Its specificity is not known.

The material sequenced was peripheral blood, taken on day 0 of AZD1222 vaccination. The V call is TRBV5-8, the J call TRBJ2-2, with D possibly matching TRBD1 (6 bases). This TCR came from an adult in good health. The CDR3 DNA reads TGTGCCAGCAGCTTGCGTTTTTCTTGGGGGCTGAACACCGGGGAGCTGTTTTTT. Protein product: CASSLRFSWGLNTGELFF.